The present entry profiles one TCR beta chain with its context. This clonotype has at least ten counts. Its antigen specificity is not known. One base away there is no much larger clone; base qualities are not given. These data belong to a study of HIV-infected patients and healthy controls (dated by TCRdb to between 2012 and 2015). Background for the entire study: The question the study tested was whether immune perturbation and reconstitution could be captured by deep TCR repertoire sequencing of small blood samples from HIV patients.

From V the trimming removes 6 bases and from J it removes 9 bases, while the gene matches leave 10 bases of the junction unaccounted for. From its cysteine to its phenylalanine, the CDR3 spans 14 amino acids. This entry keeps only the CDR3 DNA: 42 bases, framed from base 1. Study-wide conclusions, independent of this receptor: During therapy, a significant decrease in frequency was seen for HIV-associated CDR3s, whereas no significant change was found for CMV-associated CDR3s, although most of them became more frequent. Using whole blood restricted sequencing depth and prevented separating the dynamics of distinct T-cell subpopulations. Mean usage differed significantly between HIV-infected patients and controls for eight alpha and eight beta V genes. In the samples, alpha-beta chain pairing was left undetermined. More CDR3s were shared between individuals among healthy controls than among HIV+ patients, as measured by Jaccard index and by the count of highly shared sequences. Processing was restricted to sixteen HIV-infected individuals, which the authors judged to be a major constraint on the generalizability of the findings. HLA typing of donors was not performed in the study. Alpha-chain CDR3s from MAIT cells appeared at high frequency in healthy controls but were severely depleted in HIV+ repertoires. Rare events from HIV-infected data received too much weight under size-matching, and comparisons were complicated by unequal numbers of distinct sequences between patients and controls. Size-matched repertoire data did not replicate the apparent post-therapy recovery of the Gini index in HIV-infected patients. Compared with untreated HIV+ repertoires, healthy control repertoires had roughly threefold more distinct CDR3s and higher Shannon diversity. The observed differences in diversity could not be explained by the slight differences in age and sex profiles between the study cohorts. Significantly higher mean Gini indices were seen in HIV-infected repertoires than in controls, possibly reflecting oligoclonality.

SuperScript III was used to reverse transcribe 500 ng RNA with primers targeting the alpha and beta constant regions. Alpha and beta chain libraries were generated separately via chain-specific third strand synthesis with multiplexing indices. To avoid primer bias, the protocol used one single primer pair to amplify every rearrangement within a chain, and the protocol also attached molecular barcodes to each cDNA molecule. Purified cDNA was ligated with T4 RNA Ligase 1 onto a 5' RACE adapter bearing a random hexamer and the SP2 sequencing primer site. Second strand synthesis was performed with Phusion polymerase and primed from the SP2 site, and slow temperature ramps were applied to favor optimal annealing. The 12-nucleotide barcode on each molecule comprised two random hexamer sequences, both introduced before amplification and concatenated. An amplification PCR of roughly 25 cycles with P5s and P7 primers came after a short first PCR that had added P5 and P7 adapter elements plus a second index. In total the libraries went through roughly 27 PCR cycles, after which the libraries were quantified on a Qubit, sized on a Bioanalyzer, and diluted to around 4 nM. Sequencing of the normalized libraries was done on an Illumina MiSeq using 2 x 250 paired-end kits. Reverse transcription reactions underwent purification over MinElute columns, with elution into around 10 ul Tris-Cl. Adapter ligations ran for around 25 hours at 16 degrees C and were afterwards cleaned with AMPure XP beads at a 1:1 ratio. The authors' analysis ran thus. A modified Decombinator that output V, J, insert and barcode information was used to process the demultiplexed FASTQ files. Any sequence that shared a barcode yet differed from the dominant sequence was discarded as an error, and the number of original cDNA molecules was estimated by counting barcodes clustered at Levenshtein distance 3. The R packages ineq, vegan, igraph and RCytoscape were used for downstream analyses, together with IMGT nomenclature and CDR3 definitions. V gene usage was computed over distinct sequences, each TCR counted once to avoid skew from clonal expansion. Similarity networks connected unique CDR3 amino acid sequences within a donor whenever two sequences differed by a single Levenshtein edit. Published HIV-specific CDR3s (just under 95 alpha, 700 to 900 beta) and CMV-specific CDR3s (approximately 13 alpha, more than 250 beta) were assembled and queried against the repertoires. Lower sequence numbers were not the cause of the decreased diversity in patients, as random subsampling to size-matched repertoires showed. The public reads were reprocessed in TCRdb via fastp at Q25 and MiXCR, keeping in-frame beta chains. CDR3 protein sequences are deduplicated, and each keeps its most common genes and DNA. The authors' filters were not applied to this entry. In this sample the table shows about 15,000 distinct CDR3 sequences, about 7% of which occur a single time. Of the sample, 6.5% to 8.5% falls within the top ten clones.

Whole blood was used without cell fractionation, so the repertoire reflected all unsorted peripheral T cells. As controls, around ten uninfected healthy donors were sampled, and a few of those donors gave samples twice, roughly three months apart. For RNA extraction, roughly 2.5 ml of peripheral blood was drawn into Tempus tubes. Residual genomic DNA was removed with the TURBO-DNase kit and globin mRNA was depleted with GLOBINclear. This clonotype originated in an adult in good health. The specimen was blood. Rearrangement joined TRBV12-3 or TRBV12-4 to TRBJ2-1, with 8 middle bases fitting TRBD2. The sequenced DNA is TGTGCCAGCAGCATCCGGGAGGGCCTGTTTGAGCAGTTCTTC. Its product reads: CASSIREGLFEQFF.